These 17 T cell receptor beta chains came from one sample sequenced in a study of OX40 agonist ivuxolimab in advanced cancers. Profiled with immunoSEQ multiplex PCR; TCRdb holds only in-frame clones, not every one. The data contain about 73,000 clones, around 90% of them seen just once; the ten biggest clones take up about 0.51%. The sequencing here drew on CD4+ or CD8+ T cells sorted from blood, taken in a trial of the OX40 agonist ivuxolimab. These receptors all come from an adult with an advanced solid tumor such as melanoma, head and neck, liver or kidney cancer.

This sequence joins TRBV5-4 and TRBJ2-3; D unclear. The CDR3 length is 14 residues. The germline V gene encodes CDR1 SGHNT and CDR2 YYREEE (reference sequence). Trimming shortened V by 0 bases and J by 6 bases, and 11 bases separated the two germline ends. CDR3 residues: CASSLVGSGDTQYF. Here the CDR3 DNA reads TGTGCCAGCAGCTTGGTAGGTTCCGGTGATACGCAGTATTTT.

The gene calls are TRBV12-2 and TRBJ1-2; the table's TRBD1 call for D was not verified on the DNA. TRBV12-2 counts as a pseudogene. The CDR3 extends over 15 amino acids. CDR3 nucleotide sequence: TGTGCAAGTCGCTTGCCGGGACAGGGGAACTATGGCTACACCTTC. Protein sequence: CASRLPGQGNYGYTF.

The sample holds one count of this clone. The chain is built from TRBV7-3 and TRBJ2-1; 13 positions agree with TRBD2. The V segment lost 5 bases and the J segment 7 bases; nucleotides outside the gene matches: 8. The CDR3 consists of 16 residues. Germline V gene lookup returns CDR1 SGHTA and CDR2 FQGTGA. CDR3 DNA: TGTGCCAGCAGCCAATGGACTAGCGGGAGTAGGAATGAGCAGTTCTTC. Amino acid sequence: CASSQWTSGSRNEQFF.

CDR3 nucleotides: TGTGCCAGCAGTGGAGGACTAGCGGGAGATACGCAGTATTTT. Its translation is CASSGGLAGDTQYF. This chain connects TRBV6-5 to TRBJ2-3, with 11 nucleotides matching TRBD2. The CDR3 length is 14 residues. Per germline, CDR1 MNHEY and CDR2 SVGAGI. Losses at the gene ends were 5 bases for V and 5 bases for J; bases not matched to a gene: 3.

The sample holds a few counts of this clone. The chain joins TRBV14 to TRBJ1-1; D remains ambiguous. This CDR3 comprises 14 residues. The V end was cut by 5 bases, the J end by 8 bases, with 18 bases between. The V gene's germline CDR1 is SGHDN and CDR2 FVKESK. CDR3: CASSYLRSGPEAFF. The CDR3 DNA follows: TGTGCCAGCAGCTATCTAAGGTCAGGACCAGAAGCTTTCTTT.

CDR3 DNA: TGTGCCATCAGTGAGACCAACACCGGGGAGCTGTTTTTT. This translates into CAISETNTGELFF. V usage is TRBV10-3 and J usage is TRBJ2-2, with D unclear. The germline V and J ends were trimmed by 2 bases and 2 bases, with 3 bases remaining between them. Per germline, CDR1 ENHRY and CDR2 SYGVKD. This CDR3 has 13 amino acids.

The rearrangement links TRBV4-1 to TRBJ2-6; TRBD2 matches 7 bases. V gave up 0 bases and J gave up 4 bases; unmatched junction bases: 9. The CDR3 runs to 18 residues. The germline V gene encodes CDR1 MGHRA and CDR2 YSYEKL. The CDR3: CASSQDGLGVSGANVLTF. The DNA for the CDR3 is TGCGCCAGCAGCCAAGATGGACTAGGGGTATCCGGGGCCAACGTCCTGACTTTC.

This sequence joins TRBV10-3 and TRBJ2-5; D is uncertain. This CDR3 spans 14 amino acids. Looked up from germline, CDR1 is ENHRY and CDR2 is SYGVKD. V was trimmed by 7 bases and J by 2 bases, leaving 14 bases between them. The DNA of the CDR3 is TGTGCCATCAAGCCTCGACTGGGGCAAGAGACCCAGTACTTC. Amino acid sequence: CAIKPRLGQETQYF.

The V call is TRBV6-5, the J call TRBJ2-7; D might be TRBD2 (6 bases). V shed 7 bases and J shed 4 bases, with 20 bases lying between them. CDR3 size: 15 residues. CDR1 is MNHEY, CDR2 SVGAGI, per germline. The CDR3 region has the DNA TGTGCCAGCACCGACCCTTCGACTAGTGTGTACGAGCAGTACTTC. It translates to CASTDPSTSVYEQYF.

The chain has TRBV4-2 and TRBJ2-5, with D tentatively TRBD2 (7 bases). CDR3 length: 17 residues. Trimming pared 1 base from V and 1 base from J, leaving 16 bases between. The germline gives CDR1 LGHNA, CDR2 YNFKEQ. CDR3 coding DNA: TGTGCCAGCAGCCAAGGCCACGGGGAGGGGGTCCAAGAGACCCAGTACTTC. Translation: CASSQGHGEGVQETQYF.

The chain's CDR3 is CSVRGPSGNTIYF. In DNA, the CDR3 is TGCAGCGTCCGCGGCCCCTCTGGAAACACCATATATTTT. This sequence joins TRBV29-1 and TRBJ1-3; D uncertain. Germline CDR1 reads SQVTM; CDR2 reads ANQGSEA. The V gene lost 6 bases and the J gene lost 0 bases, with 9 bases spanning the gap. CDR3 length: 13 amino acids. Filled out from reference TRBV29-1 and TRBJ1-3, the complete variable domain reads SAVISQKPSRDICQRGTSLTIQCQVDSQVTMMFWYRQQPGQSLTLIATANQGSEATYESGFVIDKFPISRPNLTFSTLTVSNMSPEDSSIYLCSVRGPSGNTIYFGEGSWLTVV.

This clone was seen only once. Here the CDR3 DNA reads TGTGCCAGTAGTATGTTGACTAGCGGGAGAATAGAGACCCAGTACTTC. Amino acid sequence: CASSMLTSGRIETQYF. The chain recombines TRBV19 with TRBJ2-5; TRBD2 matches 12 bases. The CDR3 is 16 residues long. Germline assignment: CDR1 LNHDA and CDR2 SQIVND (reference sequence). Trimming cost V 3 bases and J 4 bases; bases outside gene matches: 6.

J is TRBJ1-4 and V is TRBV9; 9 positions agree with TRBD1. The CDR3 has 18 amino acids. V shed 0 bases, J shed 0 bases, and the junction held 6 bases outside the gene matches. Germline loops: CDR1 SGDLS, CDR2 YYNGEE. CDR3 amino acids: CASSVGFRTGATNEKLFF. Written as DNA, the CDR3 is TGTGCCAGCAGCGTAGGATTTAGGACAGGGGCAACTAATGAAAAACTGTTTTTT.

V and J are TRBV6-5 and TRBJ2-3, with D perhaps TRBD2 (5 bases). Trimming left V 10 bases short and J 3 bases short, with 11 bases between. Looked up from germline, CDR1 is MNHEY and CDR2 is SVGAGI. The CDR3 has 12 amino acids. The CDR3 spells CATNSETDTQYF. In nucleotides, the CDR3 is TGTGCCACCAATAGCGAAACAGATACGCAGTATTTT.

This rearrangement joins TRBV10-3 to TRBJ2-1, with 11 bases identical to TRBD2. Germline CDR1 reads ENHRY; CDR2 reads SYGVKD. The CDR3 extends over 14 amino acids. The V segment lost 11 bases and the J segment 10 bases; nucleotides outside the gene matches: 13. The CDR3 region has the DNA TGTGCCTCCCTGGATAGCGGGAGGGCCAGGGAGCAGTTCTTC. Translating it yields CASLDSGRAREQFF.

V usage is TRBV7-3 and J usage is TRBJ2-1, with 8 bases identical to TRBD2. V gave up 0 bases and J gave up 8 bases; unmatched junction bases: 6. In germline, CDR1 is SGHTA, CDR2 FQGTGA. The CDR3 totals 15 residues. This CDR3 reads CASSLTTVAGHEQFF. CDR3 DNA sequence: TGTGCCAGCAGCTTAACGACGGTAGCGGGACATGAGCAGTTCTTC.

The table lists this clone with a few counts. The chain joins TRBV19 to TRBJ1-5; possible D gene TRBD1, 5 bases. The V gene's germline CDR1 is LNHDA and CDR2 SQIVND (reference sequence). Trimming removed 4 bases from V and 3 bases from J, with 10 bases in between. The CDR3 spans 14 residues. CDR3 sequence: CASSTGGVNQPQHF. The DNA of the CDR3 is TGTGCCAGTAGTACCGGGGGGGTCAATCAGCCCCAGCATTTT.